This paragraph reports one TCR beta chain. The antigen remains unidentified. Clones were sequenced by immunoSEQ multiplex PCR, and TCRdb holds only the in-frame ones, with some missing. The top ten hold about 4.1% of the sample, which has 55,000 to 80,000 clones, approximately 70% seen once. These data originate in a study of vaccination effects on CD4 cells after COVID-19. The V gene end was trimmed by 0 bases and the J gene end by 8 bases; junction bases not matched to a gene: 11. CDR1 and CDR2 from the germline V gene are SGHDN and FVKESK. This CDR3 has 18 residues. Antigen-specific CD4+ T cells were expanded (with viral peptide pools) by the ViraFEST assay ahead of sequencing. Culturing for about ten days preceded CD4+ T cell isolation. Neither prior SARS-CoV-2 infection nor positive nucleocapsid antibodies were present in the vaccine recipients. Cultures used roughly 2.2 million PBMC per well, about 10 IU/ml IL-2 and about 10 ug/ml peptides. Replacing half the medium with IL-2 medium was done on days 3 and 7.

Study-level points and caveats: No early post-infection timepoints were available in the study, which also included few convalescent patients. Late in the post-vaccination period, infection-induced and vaccine-induced clones underwent marked clonal contraction.

This sequence was found in a human donor who received a COVID-19 vaccine. The chain carries TRBV14 and TRBJ1-4; 11 positions agree with TRBD1. Source: CD4+ T cells from PBMCs cultured with HCoV-OC43 spike peptides, taken before COVID-19 vaccination. Described subset: HCoV-OC43 spike overlapping peptide pool stimulation. This CDR3 is CASSQDQFPGQGGEKLFF. CDR3 bases: TGTGCCAGCAGCCAAGACCAATTTCCGGGACAGGGGGGAGAAAAACTGTTTTTT.